This is a list of T cell receptor beta chains from one sample in a study of identical twins. A single record per CDR3 protein comes from TCRdb applying MiXCR to the 5' RACE reads. Counted here are roughly 540,000 distinct CDR3 sequences, 20% to 25% occurring once; the ten biggest clones make up around 1%. This sample also belongs to another study, concerning T cells expressing NK-cell markers.

Sequences were obtained from CD4+ T cells sorted from blood. These receptors were taken from a woman between 18 and 29 years old in good health. Both conserved end residues are part of each CDR3. The order of the fields is V gene, CDR3 protein.

>TRBV12-3/TRBV12-4
CASSGGTGLGYTF
>TRBV6-6
CASSPPGQPQHF
>TRBV15
CATSRDWAPGAKNIQYF
>TRBV3-1
CASSLNTGEEKLFF
>TRBV11-1
CASSSRTSGSLAKNIQYF
>TRBV12-5
CASGLDTTEAFF
>TRBV7-2
CASSLYVDSYEQYF
>TRBV20-1
CSAKRTASNTGELFF
>TRBV10-1
CASSESWGDRGEQYF
>TRBV20-1
CSARRTGGEAFF
>TRBV12-3/TRBV12-4
CASSSGQTNTDTQYF
>TRBV20-1
CSALLTLAPGNTIYF
>TRBV7-9
CASSLGLAVLQETQYF
>TRBV7-6
CASSARLAGGDTQYF
>TRBV5-1
CASSLGPDGSNEQFF
>TRBV15
CATSRDGSGLDYGYTF
>TRBV6-5
CASSYGPLYNEQFF
>TRBV5-1
CASSLGYGGNNEQFF
>TRBV2
CASSEARRGGGELFF
>TRBV27
CASKNGGTAYGYTF
>TRBV19
CASSVSGTAFNSNQPQHF
>TRBV12-5
CASGLALGHDQETQYF
>TRBV12-3/TRBV12-4
CASSLTAGRGEKLFF
>TRBV7-6
CASSKNAETQYF
>TRBV15
CATSRAKGPWANVLTF
>TRBV10-3
CATRDGFNSGANVLTF
>TRBV6-2/TRBV6-3
CASSRPSGANVLTF
>TRBV6-1
CASREAGTSGAGQYF
>TRBV20-1
CSVGGWNQPQHF